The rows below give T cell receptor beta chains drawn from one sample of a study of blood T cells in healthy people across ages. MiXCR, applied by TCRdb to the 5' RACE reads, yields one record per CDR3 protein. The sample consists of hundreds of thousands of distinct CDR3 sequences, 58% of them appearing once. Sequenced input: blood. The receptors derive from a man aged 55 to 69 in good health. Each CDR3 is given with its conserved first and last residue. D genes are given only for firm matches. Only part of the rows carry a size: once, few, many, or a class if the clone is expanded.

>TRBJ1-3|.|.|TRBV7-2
CASNSPGSGNTIYF
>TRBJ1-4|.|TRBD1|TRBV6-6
CASSYSPGQGIEKLFF
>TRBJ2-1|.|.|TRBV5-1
CAGSFGLDSEQFF
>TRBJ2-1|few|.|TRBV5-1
CASSLAGPQQFF
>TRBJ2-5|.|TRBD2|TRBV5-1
CASSYLSAGGPGETQYF
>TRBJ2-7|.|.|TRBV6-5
CASSYSGGYYEQYF
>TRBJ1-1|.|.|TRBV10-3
CAISESQGRGTTEAFF
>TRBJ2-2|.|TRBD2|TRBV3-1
CASSPLSLAGNTGELFF
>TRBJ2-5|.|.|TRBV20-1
CSARERRGNEQYF
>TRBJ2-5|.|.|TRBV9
CASSVDTTAGNTQYF
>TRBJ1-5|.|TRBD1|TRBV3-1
CASSHAPGQRYNQPQHF